Following are 29 T cell receptor beta chains from one sample sequenced in a study of blood T cell repertoires in COVID-19 (dated by TCRdb to the early 2020s). Library construction relied on the immunoSEQ multiplex PCR assay. TCRdb took this table from immuneACCESS and kept in-frame rearrangements with V and J called. Such tables lack part of the clones; where checked against another copy, unresolved V genes explain under half of the gap, and the rest is unexplained. In this sample the table shows around 160,000 clones, over 80% of which occur a single time. Of the sample, under 7% is held by the ten largest clones. Specimen: PBMCs or T cells enriched from blood (not recorded which). The source of these receptors is a woman aged 45 to 65 who had been exposed to COVID-19.

The V gene is TRBV19, the J gene TRBJ2-3, with 9 bases aligning to TRBD2. Losses at the gene ends were 6 bases for V and 5 bases for J; bases not matched to a gene: 12. This CDR3 region has 16 residues. Per the germline V gene, CDR1 is LNHDA and CDR2 is SQIVND (reference sequence). CDR3 residues: CASRGVLAGAVDTQYF. CDR3 sequence (DNA): TGTGCCAGTAGGGGCGTTTTAGCGGGGGCCGTAGATACGCAGTATTTT.

The V gene is TRBV28, the J gene TRBJ1-5, with 8 bases identical to TRBD1. V lost 1 base and J lost 0; bases outside the gene matches: 8. Germline CDR1 and CDR2: MDHEN and SYDVKM. The CDR3 length is 18 residues. The CDR3 nucleotides read TGTGCCAGCAGTTTATTGGACAGGGACTCGTATAGCAATCAGCCCCAGCATTTT. It codes for CASSLLDRDSYSNQPQHF. Based on the CDR3 plus reference TRBV28 and TRBJ1-5, the full variable domain is DVKVTQSSRYLVKRTGEKVFLECVQDMDHENMFWYRQDPGLGLRLIYFSYDVKMKEKGDIPEGYSVSREKKERFSLILESASTNQTSMYLCASSLLDRDSYSNQPQHFGDGTRLSIL.

The chain links TRBV10-3 to TRBJ2-5; 8 bases are shared with TRBD2. V dropped 4 bases and J dropped 6; count of bases not matched to a gene: 7. The CDR3 contains 14 residues. Looked up from germline, CDR1 is ENHRY and CDR2 is SYGVKD. The CDR3 coding sequence is TGTGCCATCAGTGCCGGACTAGCTCGGCAGACCCAGTACTTC. Protein sequence: CAISAGLARQTQYF.

About this clone: At the DNA level, this CDR3 is encoded by other sequences in the same sample as well. The genes are TRBV2 and TRBJ1-2; D is possibly TRBD1 (6 bases). This CDR3 comprises 13 residues. Germline CDR1 and CDR2: SNHLY and FYNNEI. The V end was cut by 4 bases, the J end by 4 bases, with 10 bases between. CDR3 sequence reads: CASSAGQSYGYTF. The CDR3 nucleotides read TGTGCCAGCAGTGCCGGACAGTCCTATGGCTACACCTTC.

J is TRBJ2-7 and V is TRBV28; D is possibly TRBD1 (6 bases). Per the germline V gene, CDR1 is MDHEN and CDR2 is SYDVKM. The CDR3 loop spans 13 amino acids. Between the trimmed V and J ends, which lost 2 bases and 4 bases, there was a span of 9 bases. The CDR3 DNA follows: TGTGCCAGCAGTTTACGGCAGGGGTACGAGCAGTACTTC. Encoded protein: CASSLRQGYEQYF.

The CDR3 nucleotides are TGTGCCAGCAGCCTAAGCGGGGGGTTCTCCTACGAGCAGTACTTC. Translated: CASSLSGGFSYEQYF. The genes are TRBV7-6 and TRBJ2-7; 9 bases align to TRBD2. In germline, CDR1 is SGHVS, CDR2 FNYEAQ. The J segment lost 0 bases and the V segment lost 5 bases, leaving 5 bases of the junction unmatched. The length of the CDR3 is 15 residues.

The CDR3 nucleotides read TGTGCCAGCAGCTTATCGGGTGCCTACAATGAGCAGTTCTTC. Translating gives CASSLSGAYNEQFF. The J gene is TRBJ2-1, the V gene TRBV11-2, with D unresolved. V was shortened by 2 bases and J by 2 bases, with 7 bases between the two germline ends. The CDR3 spans 14 residues. Per germline, CDR1 SGHAT and CDR2 FQNNGV. The variable domain in full, completed from reference TRBV11-2 and TRBJ2-1, reads EAGVAQSPRYKIIEKRQSVAFWCNPISGHATLYWYQQILGQGPKLLIQFQNNGVVDDSQLPKDRFSAERLKGVDSTLKIQPAKLEDSAVYLCASSLSGAYNEQFFGPGTRLTVL.

The V and J genes are TRBV12-3 or TRBV12-4 and TRBJ1-1, with a tentative D call TRBD1 (5 bases). Trimming cost V 6 bases and J 0 bases, with 8 bases left between them. The CDR3 is 13 residues long. CDR3 sequence: CASSSGVNTEAFF. The CDR3 nucleotides read TGTGCCAGCAGCTCGGGGGTGAACACTGAAGCTTTCTTT.

This sequence joins TRBV19 and TRBJ2-1; weak D call: TRBD2 (6 bases). CDR1 is LNHDA, CDR2 SQIVND, per germline (reference sequence). Trimming took off 1 base at V and 7 bases at J, with 17 bases between the two ends. The CDR3 loop spans 16 amino acids. CDR3 protein: CASSIGSGSRRNEQFF. As DNA, the CDR3 is TGTGCCAGTAGTATAGGTAGCGGCAGCCGGCGGAATGAGCAGTTCTTC.

This rearrangement joins TRBV18 to TRBJ1-1, with 9 bases fitting TRBD1. Trimming at V came to 5 bases and at J to 0 bases, leaving 7 bases not matched to a gene. This CDR3 contains 16 residues. Germline CDR1 reads KGHSH; CDR2 reads LQKENI. This CDR3 reads CASSTGTGTMNTEAFF. The DNA of the CDR3 is TGTGCCAGCTCAACGGGGACAGGGACAATGAACACTGAAGCTTTCTTT.

V is TRBV4-1 and J is TRBJ2-3; 13 bases are a match to TRBD2. The junction had 5 bases not matched to a gene; V was cut back by 4 bases and J by 7 bases. The CDR3 covers 15 residues. The germline CDR1 and CDR2 sequences are MGHRA and YSYEKL. The CDR3 spells CASSLLAGGPYTQYF. The CDR3 DNA sequence: TGCGCCAGCAGCCTACTAGCGGGAGGGCCGTATACGCAGTATTTT.

V usage is TRBV6-5 and J usage is TRBJ1-1; D may be TRBD1 (6 bases). CDR1 is MNHEY and CDR2 is SVGAGI in the germline V gene. V lost 2 bases to trimming and J lost 6 bases, with 13 bases between them. The CDR3 covers 14 residues. The CDR3 is CASSYDSGAAEAFF. CDR3 nucleotides: TGTGCCAGCAGTTACGATTCAGGGGCGGCTGAAGCTTTCTTT.

This clone was detected a few times. The chain uses TRBV29-1 and TRBJ2-7; D possibly corresponds to TRBD1 (5 bases). The germline V gene has CDR1 SQVTM and CDR2 ANQGSEA. Trimming cost V 3 bases and J 9 bases, with 15 bases left between them. The CDR3 runs 12 residues. The CDR3 region is CSVDTGQGGQYF. In nucleotides, the CDR3 is TGCAGCGTTGATACTGGTCAGGGCGGGCAGTACTTC.

The rearrangement uses TRBV5-1 and TRBJ2-2; 7 bases match TRBD2. In germline, CDR1 is SGHRS, CDR2 YFSETQ. This CDR3 region has 15 residues. V was clipped by 4 bases and J by 3 bases; unmatched bases: 6. The DNA for the CDR3 is TGCGCCAGCAGCATCAGCGGGACCTACACCGGGGAGCTGTTTTTT. Protein product: CASSISGTYTGELFF.

V is TRBV21-1 and J is TRBJ2-2; the DNA was not compared with TRBD2, the D call given in the table. TRBV21-1 constitutes a pseudogene. The length of the CDR3 is 12 residues. In nucleotides, the CDR3 is TGTGCCAGCATAAGCAGCGACGGGGAGCTGTTTTTT. Translating gives CASISSDGELFF.

The chain links TRBV4-2 to TRBJ1-2; a possible D gene is TRBD1 (5 bases). Germline V CDR1 and CDR2: LGHNA, YNFKEQ. The CDR3 is 13 amino acids. V dropped 5 bases and J dropped 4 bases, with 11 bases sitting between them. For the CDR3, the DNA is TGTGCCAGCAGCGGGGGGGGAGGCTATGGCTACACCTTC. Translated: CASSGGGGYGYTF.

The V gene is TRBV3-1 (or the pseudogene TRBV3-2), the J gene TRBJ2-3; TRBD1 matches at 10 bases. Germline V gene sequence: CDR1 LGHDT, CDR2 YNNKEL (reference sequence). V shed 3 bases and J 2 bases; nucleotides not matched to a gene: 2. The CDR3 runs 15 residues. CDR3 sequence: CASSHGTGDTDTQYF. The CDR3 DNA reads as TGTGCCAGCAGCCATGGGACAGGGGACACAGATACGCAGTATTTT.

V gene TRBV6-5 combines with J gene TRBJ2-3; D remains ambiguous. V lost 2 bases, J lost 4 bases, and 7 bases lay in between. Germline V gene sequence: CDR1 MNHEY, CDR2 SVGAGI. The CDR3 spans 13 residues. CDR3 sequence (DNA): TGTGCCAGCAGTTACGGAGCAGCAGATACGCAGTATTTT. Translated: CASSYGAADTQYF.

V usage is TRBV12-5 and J usage is TRBJ1-1; D perhaps matches TRBD1 (6 bases). With 0 bases removed from V and 0 bases from J, the gap between germline ends came to 14 bases. Germline lookup yields CDR1 LGHNT and CDR2 FRNRAP. The CDR3 length is 17 residues. The CDR3 is CASGLVPPGHMNTEAFF. CDR3 bases: TGTGCTAGTGGTTTGGTACCTCCGGGACACATGAACACTGAAGCTTTCTTT.

V is TRBV6-2 or TRBV6-3 and J is TRBJ1-6; TRBD1 is a possible D gene (6 bases). The CDR3 is made up of 13 amino acids. Trimming removed 2 bases from V and 12 bases from J, with 11 bases in between. Germline V gene sequence: CDR1 MNHEY, CDR2 SVGEGT. The CDR3 reads CASSYHRARPLHF. The CDR3 nucleotides are TGTGCCAGCAGTTACCACAGGGCAAGACCCCTCCACTTT.

Here the CDR3 DNA reads TGTGCCAGCAGCGTAGAGCCGGAGAATAGAAACACCATATATTTT. Protein product: CASSVEPENRNTIYF. The chain links TRBV9 to TRBJ1-3; D is unclear. V was shortened by 0 bases and J by 5 bases, with 12 bases between the two germline ends. The CDR3 contains 15 residues. Germline CDR1 is SGDLS and CDR2 is YYNGEE. The full variable domain, in which reference TRBV9 and TRBJ1-3 provide the parts outside the CDR3, is DSGVTQTPKHLITATGQRVTLRCSPRSGDLSVYWYQQSLDQGLQFLIQYYNGEERAKGNILERFSAQQFPDLHSELNLSSLELGDSALYFCASSVEPENRNTIYFGEGSWLTVV.

The chain has TRBV3-1 (or the pseudogene TRBV3-2) and TRBJ2-7; D may be TRBD2 (5 bases). Per germline, CDR1 LGHDT and CDR2 YNNKEL (reference sequence). V was clipped by 3 bases and J by 2 bases, with 14 bases between them. This CDR3 contains 15 residues. DNA of the CDR3: TGTGCCAGCAGCCACCTAGCAGCCTCTCCCTACGAGCAGTACTTC. It specifies CASSHLAASPYEQYF.

The chain joins TRBV6-1 to TRBJ2-5; TRBD1 matches at 9 bases. CDR3 length: 15 residues. J lost 4 bases, V lost 0 bases, and 3 bases had no gene match. CDR1 and CDR2 (germline): MNHNS, SASEGT. The CDR3 spells CASSEAETGGETQYF. As DNA, the CDR3 is TGTGCCAGCAGTGAAGCGGAGACAGGGGGAGAGACCCAGTACTTC.

A single count supports this clone. The chain combines TRBV10-2 with TRBJ2-1, with 9 bases that match TRBD1. J was trimmed by 6 bases and V by 8 bases; bases with no gene match: 5. Germline lookup yields CDR1 WSHSY and CDR2 SAAADI. The CDR3 covers 13 residues. This chain's CDR3 is CASGDRGSNEQFF. CDR3 DNA sequence: TGCGCCAGCGGCGACAGGGGGTCCAATGAGCAGTTCTTC.

The CDR3 DNA reads TGTGCCAGCAGCCAAGAGAGGTTGATTCGGAGGCGGAACACTGAAGCTTTCTTT. This encodes CASSQERLIRRRNTEAFF. The gene calls are TRBV14 and TRBJ1-1; D gene unclear. Trimming removed 0 bases from V and 1 base from J, with 18 bases in between. Germline CDR1 reads SGHDN; CDR2 reads FVKESK. This CDR3 region has 18 residues.

This clone turned up a few times. The chain is built from TRBV7-9 and TRBJ1-2; 8 bases agree with TRBD1. Germline CDR1 and CDR2: SEHNR and FQNEAQ (reference sequence). The CDR3 is 15 residues long. Trimming cost V 3 bases and J 3 bases; bases outside gene matches: 6. DNA of the CDR3: TGTGCCAGCAGCTTTGGGACAGGCGGAGACTATGGCTACACCTTC. This sequence encodes CASSFGTGGDYGYTF.

This chain links TRBV4-3 with TRBJ2-3, with D unresolved. The CDR3 is 16 amino acids. The V gene lost 0 bases and the J gene lost 0 bases, with 10 bases spanning the gap. Germline CDR1 LGHNA, CDR2 YSLEER. The DNA of the CDR3 is TGCGCCAGCAGCCAAGATACAAGGAGAAGCACAGATACGCAGTATTTT. It is translated as CASSQDTRRSTDTQYF.

The rearrangement uses TRBV6-5 and TRBJ1-5; D remains ambiguous. V was cut by 5 bases and J by 9 bases, with 14 bases left in between. This CDR3 has 13 residues. Germline V gene sequence: CDR1 MNHEY, CDR2 SVGAGI. CDR3 coding DNA: TGTGCCAGCAGTCCCGGGAACGCCGGGCCCCAGCATTTT. Residues: CASSPGNAGPQHF.

The rearrangement links TRBV6-2 or TRBV6-3 to TRBJ2-1; weak D call: TRBD2 (5 bases). Deletions cut 6 bases from V and 2 bases from J, with 11 bases between. There are 14 residues in the CDR3. Germline CDR1 is MNHEY and CDR2 is SVGEGT. CDR3 DNA sequence: TGTGCCAGCAGCCGGACGGAGGCCTACAATGAGCAGTTCTTC. Translating it yields CASSRTEAYNEQFF.